This TCR beta chain was documented in a study of cytomegalovirus exposure and HLA in healthy donors. Study background: Among several hundred genotyped donors, more than 65% fell in the Caucasian-associated ancestry cluster.

PCR was performed using 60 Vbeta and 13 Jbeta primers. Profiled with immunoSEQ multiplex PCR; TCRdb holds only in-frame clones, not every one. The sample includes 110,000 to 150,000 clones, 76% of them seen just once. In the case of this clone: Its antigen is currently unknown.

Notes on the study in general: Investigators reported about 160 TCR beta chains as tied to cytomegalovirus. After further analysis at a later stage, 16,951 TCR beta sequences were associated with HLA alleles at 0.05 false discovery rate. The classifier, whose performance was assessed in both the original and validation cohorts, reportedly diagnosed cytomegalovirus status with high specificity and sensitivity.

The V gene end was trimmed by 2 bases and the J gene end by 3 bases; junction bases not matched to a gene: 7. The CDR3 sequence is 15 residues long. Germline V gene lookup returns CDR1 WNHNN and CDR2 SYGVQD (reference sequence). Sequenced sample: PBMCs. This clonotype was obtained from a man aged 18 to 29 in good health and CMV-seronegative. This chain links TRBV10-1 with TRBJ2-7; TRBD2 aligns across 7 bases. The CDR3: CASSEVAGAIYEQYF. The DNA of the CDR3 is TGCGCCAGCAGTGAGGTTGCGGGAGCCATCTACGAGCAGTACTTC.